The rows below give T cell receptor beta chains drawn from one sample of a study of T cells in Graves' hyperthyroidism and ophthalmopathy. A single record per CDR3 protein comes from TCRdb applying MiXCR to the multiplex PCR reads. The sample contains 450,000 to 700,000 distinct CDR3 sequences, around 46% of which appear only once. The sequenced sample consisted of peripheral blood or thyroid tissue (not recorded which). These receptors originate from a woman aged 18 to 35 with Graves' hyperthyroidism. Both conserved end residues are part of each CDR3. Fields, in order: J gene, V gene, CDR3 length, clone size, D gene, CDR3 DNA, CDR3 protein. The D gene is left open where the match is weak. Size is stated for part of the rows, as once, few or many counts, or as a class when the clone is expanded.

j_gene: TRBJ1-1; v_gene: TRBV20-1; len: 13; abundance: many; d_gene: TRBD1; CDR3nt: TGCAGACTTAGGGACAGGGAGAACACTGAAGCTTTCTTT; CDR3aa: CRLRDRENTEAFF
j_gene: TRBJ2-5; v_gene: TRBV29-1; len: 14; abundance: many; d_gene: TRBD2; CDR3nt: TGCAGCGTTGAAGGACTAGCGGGAGTAGAGACCCAGTACTTC; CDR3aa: CSVEGLAGVETQYF
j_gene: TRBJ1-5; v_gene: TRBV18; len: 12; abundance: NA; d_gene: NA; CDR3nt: TGTGCCAGCTCATTCAGGGAAGGGCCCCAGCATTTT; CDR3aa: CASSFREGPQHF
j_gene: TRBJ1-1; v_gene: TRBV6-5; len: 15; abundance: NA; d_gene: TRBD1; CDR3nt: TGTGCCAGCAGTTACTTACCAGGGGGATTCGCTGAAGCTTTCTTT; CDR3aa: CASSYLPGGFAEAFF
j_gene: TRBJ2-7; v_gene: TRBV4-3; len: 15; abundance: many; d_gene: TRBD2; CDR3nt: TGCGCCAGCAGCCAAGAACCTAGCGGGAGGTATGAGCAGTACTTC; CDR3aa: CASSQEPSGRYEQYF
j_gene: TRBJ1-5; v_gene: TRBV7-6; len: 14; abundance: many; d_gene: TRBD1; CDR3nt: TGTGCCAGCAGCTTAGGACAGGGGAGTCAGCCCCAGCATTTT; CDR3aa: CASSLGQGSQPQHF
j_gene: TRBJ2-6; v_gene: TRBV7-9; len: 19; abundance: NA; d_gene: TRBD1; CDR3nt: TGTGCCAGCAGCCCGTTAACAGGGGGTCCACTCTCTGGGGCCAACGTCCTGACTTTC; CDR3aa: CASSPLTGGPLSGANVLTF
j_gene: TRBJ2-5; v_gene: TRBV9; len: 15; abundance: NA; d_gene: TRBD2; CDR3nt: TGTGCCAAGGCTAGCTGGCGGGGACTACATGAGACCCAGTACTTC; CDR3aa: CAKASWRGLHETQYF
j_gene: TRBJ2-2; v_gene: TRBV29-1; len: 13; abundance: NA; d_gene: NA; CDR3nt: TGCAGCGTTGAGGAGGCCCACACCGGGGAGCTGTTTTTT; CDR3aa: CSVEEAHTGELFF
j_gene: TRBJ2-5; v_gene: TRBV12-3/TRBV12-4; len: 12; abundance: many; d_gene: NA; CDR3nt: TGTGCCAGCAGTTTCGGGGAAACGACCCAGTACTTC; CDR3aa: CASSFGETTQYF
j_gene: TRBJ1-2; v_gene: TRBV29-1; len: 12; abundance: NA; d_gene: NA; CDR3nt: TGCAGCGTTGTTCAGCGGGCGGGCGGCTACACCTTC; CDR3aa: CSVVQRAGGYTF
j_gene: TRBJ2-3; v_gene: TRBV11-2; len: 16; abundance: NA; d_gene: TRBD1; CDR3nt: TGTGCCAGCAGCTTAGGTGACAGGGCGGCAGCAGATACGCAGTATTTT; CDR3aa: CASSLGDRAAADTQYF
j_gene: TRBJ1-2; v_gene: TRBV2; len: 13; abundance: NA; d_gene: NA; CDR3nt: TGTGCCAGCAGTGAAGAGACCGTGGATGGCTACACCTTC; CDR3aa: CASSEETVDGYTF
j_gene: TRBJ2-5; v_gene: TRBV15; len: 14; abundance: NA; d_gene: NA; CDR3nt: TGTGCCACCAGCAGAGGGGAGGTCGGAGAGACCCAGTACTTC; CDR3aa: CATSRGEVGETQYF
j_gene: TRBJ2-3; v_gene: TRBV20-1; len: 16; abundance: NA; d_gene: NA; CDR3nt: TGCAGTGCTAGAGATTGGTCGCGGCTAGACACAGATACGCAGTATTTT; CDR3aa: CSARDWSRLDTDTQYF
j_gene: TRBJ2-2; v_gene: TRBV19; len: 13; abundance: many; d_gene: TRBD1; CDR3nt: TGTGCCAGTCGGGACAGGGGTGTTGGGGAGCTGTTTTTT; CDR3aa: CASRDRGVGELFF
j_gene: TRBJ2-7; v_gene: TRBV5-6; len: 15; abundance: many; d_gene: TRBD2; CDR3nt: TGTGCCAGCAGGGAGACTAGCGGGGCGACCTACGAGCAGTACTTC; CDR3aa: CASRETSGATYEQYF
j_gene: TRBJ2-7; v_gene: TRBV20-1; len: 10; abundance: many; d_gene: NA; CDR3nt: TGCAGTGCTGAGGTCTTCGAGCAGTACTTC; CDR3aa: CSAEVFEQYF
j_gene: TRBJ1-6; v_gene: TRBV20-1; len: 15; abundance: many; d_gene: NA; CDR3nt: TGCAGTGCTAGAGATCGAACAGGGCGAAATTCACCCCTCCACTTT; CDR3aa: CSARDRTGRNSPLHF
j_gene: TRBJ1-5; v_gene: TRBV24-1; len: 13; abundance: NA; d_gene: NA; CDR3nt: TGTGCCACCAGTGACCCGGGATATCAGCCCCAGCATTTT; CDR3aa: CATSDPGYQPQHF
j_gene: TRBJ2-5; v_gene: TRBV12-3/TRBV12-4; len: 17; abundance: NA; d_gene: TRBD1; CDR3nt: TGTGCCAGCAGCTTATATACAGGGGTAGGGGGCCAAGAGACCCAGTACTTC; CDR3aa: CASSLYTGVGGQETQYF
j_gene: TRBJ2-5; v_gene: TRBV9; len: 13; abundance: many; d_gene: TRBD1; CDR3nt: TGTGCCAGCAGCGCGACAGGGAAAGAGACCCAGTACTTC; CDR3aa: CASSATGKETQYF
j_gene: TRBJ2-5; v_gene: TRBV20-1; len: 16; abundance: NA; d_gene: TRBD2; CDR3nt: TGCAGTGCTTCCCGACTAGCGGGAGTACGTCGGGAGACCCAGTACTTC; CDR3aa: CSASRLAGVRRETQYF
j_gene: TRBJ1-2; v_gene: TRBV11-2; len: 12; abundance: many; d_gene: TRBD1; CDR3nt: TGTGCCAGCAGCTTGACAGGGAATGGCTACACCTTC; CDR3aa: CASSLTGNGYTF
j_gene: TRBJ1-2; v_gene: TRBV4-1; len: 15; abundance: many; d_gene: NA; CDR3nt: TGCGCCAGCAGCCAAGATCCCAGGTCGATCTATGGCTACACCTTC; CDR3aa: CASSQDPRSIYGYTF
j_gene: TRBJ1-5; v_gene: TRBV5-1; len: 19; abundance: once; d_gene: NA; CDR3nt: TGCGCCAGCAGCATCCATTGGGTCGGGCCCGTGGCGGGAGGGCCCTACGAGCATTTT; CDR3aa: CASSIHWVGPVAGGPYEHF
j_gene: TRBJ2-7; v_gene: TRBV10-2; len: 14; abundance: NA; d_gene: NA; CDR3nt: TGCGCCAGCAGTGAGCCAGGGAATACCTACGGGCAGTACTTC; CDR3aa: CASSEPGNTYGQYF
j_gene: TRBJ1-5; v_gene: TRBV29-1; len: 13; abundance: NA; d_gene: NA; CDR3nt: TGCAGCCAAGGGGAGTGGGGCAATCAGCCCCAGCATTTT; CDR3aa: CSQGEWGNQPQHF
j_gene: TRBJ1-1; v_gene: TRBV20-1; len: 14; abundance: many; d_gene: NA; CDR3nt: TGCAGCCCGGTGGGGGGGCTGGTGAACACTGAAGCTTTCTTT; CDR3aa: CSPVGGLVNTEAFF
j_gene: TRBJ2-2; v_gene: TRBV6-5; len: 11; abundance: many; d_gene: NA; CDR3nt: TGTGCCAGCACCCACACCGGGGAGCTGTTTTTT; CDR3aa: CASTHTGELFF
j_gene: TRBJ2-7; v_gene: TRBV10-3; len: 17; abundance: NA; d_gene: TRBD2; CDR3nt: TGTGCCATCAGTTATAGGACTAGCGGGAGATTCGCCTACGAGCAGTACTTC; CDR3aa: CAISYRTSGRFAYEQYF
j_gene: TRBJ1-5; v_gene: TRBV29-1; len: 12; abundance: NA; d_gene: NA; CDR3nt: TGCAGCTCACGGACAGACAAACAGCCCCAGCATTTT; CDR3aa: CSSRTDKQPQHF
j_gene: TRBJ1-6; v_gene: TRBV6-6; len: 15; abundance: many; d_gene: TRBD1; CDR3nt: TGTGCCAGCAGTTACTCGACAGGGGTAAGCTCACCCCTCCACTTT; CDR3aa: CASSYSTGVSSPLHF
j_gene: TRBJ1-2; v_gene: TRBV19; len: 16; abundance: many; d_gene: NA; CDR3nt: TGTGCCAGTAGTATAGATCAGACAGCACCGAACTATGGCTACACCTTC; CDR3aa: CASSIDQTAPNYGYTF
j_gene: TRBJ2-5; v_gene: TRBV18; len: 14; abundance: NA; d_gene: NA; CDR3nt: TGTGCCAGCTCACCCTCGACTAGTCAAGAGACCCAGTACTTC; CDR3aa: CASSPSTSQETQYF
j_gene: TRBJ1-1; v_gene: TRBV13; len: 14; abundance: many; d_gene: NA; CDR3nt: TGTGCCAGCAGCTCCGGACAGCAGAACACTGAAGCTTTCTTT; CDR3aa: CASSSGQQNTEAFF
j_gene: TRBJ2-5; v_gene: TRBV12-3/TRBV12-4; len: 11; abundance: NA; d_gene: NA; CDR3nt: TGTGCCAGCAGTATGCAGGGGACCCAGTACTTC; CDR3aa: CASSMQGTQYF
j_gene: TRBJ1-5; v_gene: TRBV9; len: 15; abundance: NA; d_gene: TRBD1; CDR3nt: TGTGCCAGCAGCGCCGGGACAGGGGTTAATCAGCCCCAGCATTTT; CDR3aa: CASSAGTGVNQPQHF
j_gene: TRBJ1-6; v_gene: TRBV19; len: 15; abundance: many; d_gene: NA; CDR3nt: TGTGCCAGCAAACAACAAGAGGGAAGAAATTCACCCCTCCACTTT; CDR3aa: CASKQQEGRNSPLHF
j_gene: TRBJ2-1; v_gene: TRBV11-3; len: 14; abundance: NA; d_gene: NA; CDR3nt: TGTGCCAGCAGCTACCGGGACGGGAGCTCGGAGCAGTTCTTC; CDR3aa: CASSYRDGSSEQFF
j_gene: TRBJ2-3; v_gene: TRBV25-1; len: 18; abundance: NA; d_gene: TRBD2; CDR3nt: TGTGCCAGCAGTGAATGCCATCTAGCGGGAGAGTCCACAGATACGCAGTATTTT; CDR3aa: CASSECHLAGESTDTQYF
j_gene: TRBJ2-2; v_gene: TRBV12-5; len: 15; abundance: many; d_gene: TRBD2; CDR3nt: TGTGCTAGTGGTTTGCTAGCGGGAGTGGCCGGGGAGCTGTTTTTT; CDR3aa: CASGLLAGVAGELFF
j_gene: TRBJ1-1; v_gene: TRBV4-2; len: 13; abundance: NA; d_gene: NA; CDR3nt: TGTGCCAGCAGCCAAGAGGCGGGAACTGAAGCTTTCTTT; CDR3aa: CASSQEAGTEAFF
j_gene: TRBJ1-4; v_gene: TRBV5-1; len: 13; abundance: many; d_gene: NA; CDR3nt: TGCGCCAGCAGTTACGATGAGTATGAAAAACTGTTTTTT; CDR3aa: CASSYDEYEKLFF
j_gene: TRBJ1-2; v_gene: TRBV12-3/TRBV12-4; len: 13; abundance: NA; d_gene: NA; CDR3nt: TGTGCCAGCAGCCAATTAAGCGGGAGCAGCTACACCTTC; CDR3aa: CASSQLSGSSYTF
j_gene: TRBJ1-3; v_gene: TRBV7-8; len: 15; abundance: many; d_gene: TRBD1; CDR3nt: TGTGCCAGCAGCACCGGACCGGGACAGAAAAACACCATATATTTT; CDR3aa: CASSTGPGQKNTIYF
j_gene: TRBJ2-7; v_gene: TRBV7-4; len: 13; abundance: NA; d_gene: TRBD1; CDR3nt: TGTGCCAGCAGCTTAGGAAGACAGGGTGAGCAGTACTTC; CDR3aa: CASSLGRQGEQYF
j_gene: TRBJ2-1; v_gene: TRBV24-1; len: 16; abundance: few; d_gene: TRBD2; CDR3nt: TGTGCCACCAGTGAGCAGGGACTAGCGGGAGAGGATGAGCAGTTCTTC; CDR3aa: CATSEQGLAGEDEQFF
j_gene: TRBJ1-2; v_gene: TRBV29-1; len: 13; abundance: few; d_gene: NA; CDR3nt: TGCAGCGCCGGCGGGGGGGCTAACTATGGCTACACCTTC; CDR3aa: CSAGGGANYGYTF
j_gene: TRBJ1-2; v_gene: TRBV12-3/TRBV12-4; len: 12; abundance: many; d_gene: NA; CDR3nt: TGTGCCAGCGGGAACAGAAACTATGGCTACACCTTC; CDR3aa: CASGNRNYGYTF
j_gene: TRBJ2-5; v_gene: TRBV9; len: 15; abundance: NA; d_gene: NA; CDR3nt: TGTGCCAGCAGCGTATCCAGGGGTGAGGGAGAGACCCAGTACTTC; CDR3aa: CASSVSRGEGETQYF
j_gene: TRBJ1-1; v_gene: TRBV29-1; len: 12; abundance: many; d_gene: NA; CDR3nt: TGCAGCGTTGACTCGGGAGGAACTGAAGCTTTCTTT; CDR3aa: CSVDSGGTEAFF
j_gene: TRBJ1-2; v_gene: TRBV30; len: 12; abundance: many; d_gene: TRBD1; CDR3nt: TGTGCCCTTACCCCGGGACAGGGTGGCTACACCTTC; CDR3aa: CALTPGQGGYTF
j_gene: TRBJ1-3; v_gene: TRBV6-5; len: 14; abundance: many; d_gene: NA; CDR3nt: TGTGCCAGCAGTTACTCAATGGCCTCAGACACCATATATTTT; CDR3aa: CASSYSMASDTIYF